This T cell receptor beta chain stems from a study of a mutant IDH1 vaccine in newly diagnosed glioma. In the study overall: Vaccines were first given 4-6 weeks after radiotherapy alone, or with temozolomide cycles. The treated group averaged about 41 years old and was roughly 60% male, roughly 38% female. Patients had received radiotherapy, temozolomide, or both previously, most receiving both.

Time point here: week 11, during vaccination. Vaccination used 300 ug of mutant IDH1 20-mer peptide per dose, with topical imiquimod. Assay: immunoSEQ multiplex PCR; the TCRdb copy retains only in-frame clones and omits some. The table has 55,000 to 65,000 clones, 80% seen once. This clone was seen a handful of times. Its antigen remains unknown. V dropped 4 bases and J dropped 2; count of bases not matched to a gene: 8. The CDR3 sequence is 15 residues long. Germline V gene sequence: CDR1 SGHRS, CDR2 YFSETQ. The TCR was taken from a man aged 50-59 years with glioma. The specimen was PBMCs, collected from a glioma patient whose treatment included an IDH1 peptide vaccine. The rearrangement links TRBV5-1 to TRBJ1-2; 7 bases agree with TRBD1. The chain's CDR3 is CASSAGTAGNYGYTF. The DNA of the CDR3 is TGCGCCAGCAGCGCAGGGACAGCAGGCAACTATGGCTACACCTTC.